The source of this TCR beta chain is a study of monozygotic twins with cystic fibrosis (dated by TCRdb to 2020 to 2023). General notes on the study: Barcoded libraries were made from 3 to 3.5 micrograms of fragmented DNA using approximately 15 PCR cycles. TCR beta repertoires were compared within and between 16 monozygotic twin pairs with cystic fibrosis so that genetic influence on V and J gene usage could be assessed. The cohort comprised ten female and six male twin pairs aged 2.0 to 36.4 years, median roughly 9 years, mostly children and adolescents. Twins were ranked among 1,000 to 1,300 cohort participants for weight-for-height and FEVPerc (FEV1 disease centile) at the day of blood sampling. Data for three of the twin pairs had been reported earlier in a different context. The research as a whole found: V gene usage was most similar to the co-twin for 13 of 16 pairs, and J usage for 8 of 16 pairs, suggesting genetic constraints. No association turned up between shared CDR3 numbers and age, concordance or disease severity, and the cohort was small. Significantly higher nucleotide-identical clonotype sharing was observed within monozygotic CF twin pairs than between unrelated CF individuals (P = 0.000026, Mann-Whitney). Simpson clonality was generally low (median approximately 0.0095), suggesting a naive-dominated repertoire, with higher clonality in the most severely affected patients.

V is reduced by 1 base and J by 4 bases, leaving a spacing of 6 bases between them. Reading the germline V gene (reference sequence) gives CDR1 GTSNPN and CDR2 SVGIG. The CDR3 numbers 12 residues from cysteine through phenylalanine. The CDR3 DNA has 36 bases and is translated from base 1. As to this clone: Its recognized antigen is unknown. Base qualities were left out, and no much larger clone turns up one base away.

Following the manufacturer's instructions, the researchers used the immunoSEQ immune profiling system to amplify TCR beta CDR3 regions via multiplex PCR. An Illumina NextSeq system was used for sequencing. From the authors' description of their analysis: Sequence data were processed on the immunoSEQ Analyzer platform, and clonality was computed as the square root of Simpson's index of productive rearrangements. V and J usage similarity was measured by Jensen-Shannon distance, and CDR3 generation probabilities were computed with OLGA. Shared CDR3 sequences were searched in the immuneACCESS database (August 2020) and in VDJdb (December 2020). TCRdb re-hosts the immuneACCESS table, in-frame sequences only. Its copies lack some clones; in the studies checked, an unresolved V gene accounts for under half of them, and the cause for the rest is not known. The V and J calls and the clone size are those of that table, but D and trimming were determined from the DNA. A total of roughly 13,000 clones appear in this sample, 85% to 90% of them only once. The ten biggest clones cover less than 0.95% of the sample.

The twin pairs came from the European Cystic Fibrosis Twin and Sibling Study Cohort, a cohort that recruited patients from 150 to 200 CF clinics across 14 European countries. Both zygosity and CFTR genotype were checked in-house, and zygosity was tested with multiplex PCR across nine short tandem repeat loci. Peripheral blood was sampled from each twin, with clinical parameters recorded on the day of blood sampling. Genomic DNA was isolated from peripheral blood cells with phenol/chloroform and kept in TE buffer at 4 degrees C. Sequenced material: blood. This receptor chain uses TRBV30 and TRBJ2-3, with the D gene call left open. The clonotype was recovered from a boy aged 10-17 years with cystic fibrosis. The sequenced DNA: TGTGCCTGGAGTGGGGTTTCAGATACGCAGTATTTT. This gives the protein CAWSGVSDTQYF.